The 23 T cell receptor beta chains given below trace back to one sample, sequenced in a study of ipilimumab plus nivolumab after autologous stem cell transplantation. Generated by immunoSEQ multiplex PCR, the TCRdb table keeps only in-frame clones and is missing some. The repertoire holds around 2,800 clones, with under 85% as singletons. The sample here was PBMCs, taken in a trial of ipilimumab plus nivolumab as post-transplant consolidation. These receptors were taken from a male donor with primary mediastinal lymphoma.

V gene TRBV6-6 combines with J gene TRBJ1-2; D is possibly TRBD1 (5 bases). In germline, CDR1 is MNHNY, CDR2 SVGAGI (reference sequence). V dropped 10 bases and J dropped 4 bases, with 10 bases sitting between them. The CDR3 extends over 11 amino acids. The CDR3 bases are TGTGCCATCCGGGACGGCTATGGCTACACCTTC. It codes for CAIRDGYGYTF.

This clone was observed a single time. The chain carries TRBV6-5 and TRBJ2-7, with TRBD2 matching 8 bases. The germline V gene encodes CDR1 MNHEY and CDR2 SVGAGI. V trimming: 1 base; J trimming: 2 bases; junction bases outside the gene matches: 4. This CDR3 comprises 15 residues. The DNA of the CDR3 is TGTGCCAGCAGTTACTATCGGGGGGGGACCTACGAGCAGTACTTC. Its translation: CASSYYRGGTYEQYF.

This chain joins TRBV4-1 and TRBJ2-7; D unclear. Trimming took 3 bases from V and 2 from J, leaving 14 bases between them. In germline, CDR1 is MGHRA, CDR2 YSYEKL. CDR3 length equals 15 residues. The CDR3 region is CASSQAVGVAYEQYF. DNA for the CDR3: TGCGCCAGCAGCCAGGCCGTCGGCGTCGCCTACGAGCAGTACTTC.

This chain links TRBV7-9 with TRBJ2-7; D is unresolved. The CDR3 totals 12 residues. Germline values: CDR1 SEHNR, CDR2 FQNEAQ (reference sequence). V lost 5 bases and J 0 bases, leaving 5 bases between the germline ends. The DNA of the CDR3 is TGTGCCAGCAGCCCCTCCTCCTACGAGCAGTACTTC. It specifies CASSPSSYEQYF.

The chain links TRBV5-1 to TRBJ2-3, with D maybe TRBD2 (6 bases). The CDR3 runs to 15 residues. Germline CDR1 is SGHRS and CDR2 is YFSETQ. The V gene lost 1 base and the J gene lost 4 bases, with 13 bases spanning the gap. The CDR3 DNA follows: TGCGCCAGCAGCTTGCCTACGGGAGTGGCAGATACGCAGTATTTT. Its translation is CASSLPTGVADTQYF.

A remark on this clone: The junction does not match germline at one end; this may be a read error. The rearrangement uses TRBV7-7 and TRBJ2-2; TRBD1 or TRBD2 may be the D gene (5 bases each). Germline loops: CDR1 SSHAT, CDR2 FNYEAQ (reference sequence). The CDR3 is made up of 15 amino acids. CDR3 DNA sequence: TGTGCTAGCAGAAGAGGGGACCGGTACACCGGGGAGCTGTTTTTT. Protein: CASRRGDRYTGELFF.

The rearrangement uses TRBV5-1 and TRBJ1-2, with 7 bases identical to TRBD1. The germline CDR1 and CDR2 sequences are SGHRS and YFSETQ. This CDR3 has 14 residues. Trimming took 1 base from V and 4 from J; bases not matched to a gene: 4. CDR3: CASSLNRGPYGYTF. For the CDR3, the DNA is TGCGCCAGCAGCTTGAACAGGGGCCCCTATGGCTACACCTTC.

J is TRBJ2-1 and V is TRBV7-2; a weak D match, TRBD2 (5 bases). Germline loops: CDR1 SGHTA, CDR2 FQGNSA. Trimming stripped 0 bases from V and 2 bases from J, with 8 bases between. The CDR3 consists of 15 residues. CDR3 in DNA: TGTGCCAGCAGCTTAGCGGTAGCGACCTACAATGAGCAGTTCTTC. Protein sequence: CASSLAVATYNEQFF.

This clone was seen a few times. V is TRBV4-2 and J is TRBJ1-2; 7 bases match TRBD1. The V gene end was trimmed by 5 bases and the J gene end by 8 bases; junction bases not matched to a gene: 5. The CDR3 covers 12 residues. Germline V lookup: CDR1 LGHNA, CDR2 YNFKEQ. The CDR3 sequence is CASSDRAGGYTF. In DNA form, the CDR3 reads TGTGCCAGCAGCGACAGGGCGGGGGGCTACACCTTC.

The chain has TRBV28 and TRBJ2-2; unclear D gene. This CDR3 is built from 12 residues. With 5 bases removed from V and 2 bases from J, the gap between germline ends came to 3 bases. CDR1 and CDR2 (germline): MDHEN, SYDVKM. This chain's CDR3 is CASSVNTGELFF. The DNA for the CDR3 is TGTGCCAGCAGTGTTAACACCGGGGAGCTGTTTTTT. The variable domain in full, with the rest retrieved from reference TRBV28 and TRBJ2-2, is DVKVTQSSRYLVKRTGEKVFLECVQDMDHENMFWYRQDPGLGLRLIYFSYDVKMKEKGDIPEGYSVSREKKERFSLILESASTNQTSMYLCASSVNTGELFFGEGSRLTVL.

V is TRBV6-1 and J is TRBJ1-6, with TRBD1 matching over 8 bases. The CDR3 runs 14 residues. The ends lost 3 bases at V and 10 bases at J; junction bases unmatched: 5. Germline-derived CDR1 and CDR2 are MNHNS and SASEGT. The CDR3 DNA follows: TGTGCCAGCAGTGAGACAGGGGAGGGATCACCCCTCCACTTT. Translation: CASSETGEGSPLHF.

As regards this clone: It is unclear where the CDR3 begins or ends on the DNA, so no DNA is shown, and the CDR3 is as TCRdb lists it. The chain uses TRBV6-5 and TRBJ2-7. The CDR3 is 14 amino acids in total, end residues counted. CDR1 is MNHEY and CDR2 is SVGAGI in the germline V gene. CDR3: CASSSSGRGYEQYF.

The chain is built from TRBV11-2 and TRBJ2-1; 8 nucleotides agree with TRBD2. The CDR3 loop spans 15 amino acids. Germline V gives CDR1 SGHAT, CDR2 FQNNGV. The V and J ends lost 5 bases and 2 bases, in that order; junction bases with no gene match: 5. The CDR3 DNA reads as TGTGCCAGCAGCCAATTTAGCGGGACCTACAATGAGCAGTTCTTC. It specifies CASSQFSGTYNEQFF. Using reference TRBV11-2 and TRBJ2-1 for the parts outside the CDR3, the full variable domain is EAGVAQSPRYKIIEKRQSVAFWCNPISGHATLYWYQQILGQGPKLLIQFQNNGVVDDSQLPKDRFSAERLKGVDSTLKIQPAKLEDSAVYLCASSQFSGTYNEQFFGPGTRLTVL.

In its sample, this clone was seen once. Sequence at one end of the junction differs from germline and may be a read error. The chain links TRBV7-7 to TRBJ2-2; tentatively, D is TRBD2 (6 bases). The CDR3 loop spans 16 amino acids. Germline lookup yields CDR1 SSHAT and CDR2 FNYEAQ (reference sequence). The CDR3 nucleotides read TGTGCTAGCAGCTTAGCGCCCCGGGAGTTTACCGGGGAGCTGTTTTTT. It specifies CASSLAPREFTGELFF.

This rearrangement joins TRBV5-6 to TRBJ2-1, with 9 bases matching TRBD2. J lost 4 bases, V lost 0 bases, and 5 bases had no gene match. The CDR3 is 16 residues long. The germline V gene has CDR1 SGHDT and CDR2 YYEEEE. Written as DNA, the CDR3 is TGTGCCAGCAGCTTGGCCGGACTAGCGAGATACAATGAGCAGTTCTTC. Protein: CASSLAGLARYNEQFF.

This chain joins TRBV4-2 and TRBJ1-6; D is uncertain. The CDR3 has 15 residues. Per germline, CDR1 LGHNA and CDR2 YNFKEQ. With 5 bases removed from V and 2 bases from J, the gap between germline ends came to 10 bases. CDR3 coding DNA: TGTGCCAGCAGCGGAGAAGGGCCCTATAATTCACCCCTCCACTTT. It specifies CASSGEGPYNSPLHF.

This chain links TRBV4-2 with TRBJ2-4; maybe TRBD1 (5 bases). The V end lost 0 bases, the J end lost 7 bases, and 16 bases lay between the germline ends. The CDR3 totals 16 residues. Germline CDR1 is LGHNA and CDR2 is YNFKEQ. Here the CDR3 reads CASSQEGQGGSNIQYF. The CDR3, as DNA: TGTGCCAGCAGCCAAGAAGGGCAGGGTGGGTCTAACATTCAGTACTTC.

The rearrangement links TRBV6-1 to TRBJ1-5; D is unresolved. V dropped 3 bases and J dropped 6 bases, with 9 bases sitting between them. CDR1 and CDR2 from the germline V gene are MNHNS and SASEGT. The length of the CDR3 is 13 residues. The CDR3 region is CASSELAIQPQHF. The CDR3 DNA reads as TGTGCCAGCAGTGAGTTGGCGATTCAGCCCCAGCATTTT.

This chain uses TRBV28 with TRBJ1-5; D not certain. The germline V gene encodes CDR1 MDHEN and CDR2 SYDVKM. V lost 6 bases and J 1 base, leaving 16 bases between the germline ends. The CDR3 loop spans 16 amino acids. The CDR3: CASSKRGLNSNQPQHF. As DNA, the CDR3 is TGTGCCAGCAGCAAACGTGGACTAAACAGCAATCAGCCCCAGCATTTT.

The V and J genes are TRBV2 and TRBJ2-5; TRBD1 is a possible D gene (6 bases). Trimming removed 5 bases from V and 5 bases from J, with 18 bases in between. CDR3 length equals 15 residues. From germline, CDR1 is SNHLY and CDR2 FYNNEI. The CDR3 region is CASSIQGLVGETQYF. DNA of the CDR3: TGTGCCAGCAGTATACAGGGTTTAGTCGGGGAGACCCAGTACTTC.

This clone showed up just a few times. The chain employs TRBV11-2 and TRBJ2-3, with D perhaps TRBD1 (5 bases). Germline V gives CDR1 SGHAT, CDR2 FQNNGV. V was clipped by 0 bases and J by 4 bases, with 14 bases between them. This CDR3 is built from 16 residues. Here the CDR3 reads CASSLDRQGPPDTQYF. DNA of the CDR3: TGTGCCAGCAGCTTAGATCGGCAGGGTCCCCCAGATACGCAGTATTTT.

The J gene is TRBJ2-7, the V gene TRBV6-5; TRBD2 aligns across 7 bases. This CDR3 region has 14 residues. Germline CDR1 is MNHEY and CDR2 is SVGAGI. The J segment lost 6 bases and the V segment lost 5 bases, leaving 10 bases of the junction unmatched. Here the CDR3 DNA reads TGTGCCAGCAGTCGGGTCGGGAGGCCGAGCGAGCAGTACTTC. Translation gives CASSRVGRPSEQYF.

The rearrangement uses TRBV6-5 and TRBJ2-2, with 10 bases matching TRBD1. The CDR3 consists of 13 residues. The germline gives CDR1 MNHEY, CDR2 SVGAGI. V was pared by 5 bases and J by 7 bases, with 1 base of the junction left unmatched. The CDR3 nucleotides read TGTGCCAGCAGTCGGACAGGGGGCGGGGAGCTGTTTTTT. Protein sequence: CASSRTGGGELFF.